This T cell receptor (beta chain) appears in the sequencing data of a study of CD8+ T cells in alopecia areata. RNA extraction was followed by reverse transcription into cDNA, which acted as the sequencing template. This table comes from immunoSEQ multiplex PCR, and its TCRdb copy is limited to in-frame clones, with some not included. The sample lists 120,000 to 150,000 clones; over 45% were seen once. Notes on the study in general: Elevated clonality characterized lesional scalp relative to normal scalp, particularly in alopecia totalis/universalis.

Patients with alopecia areata provided lesional scalp punch biopsies as well as peripheral blood. This clone has a handful of counts. Its target is not known. The sequenced sample consisted of CD4+ T cells sorted from blood. This clonotype was sampled from a human donor with alopecia areata.

DNA of the CDR3: TGTGCCAGCAGCCTAGGGGGACCCTACAATGAGCAGTTCTTC. Encoded protein: CASSLGGPYNEQFF. The rearrangement joins TRBV7-2 to TRBJ2-1; tentative D call: TRBD1 (6 bases). The CDR3 totals 14 residues. V was trimmed by 5 bases and J by 2 bases, leaving 10 bases between them. The germline CDR1 and CDR2 sequences are SGHTA and FQGNSA.